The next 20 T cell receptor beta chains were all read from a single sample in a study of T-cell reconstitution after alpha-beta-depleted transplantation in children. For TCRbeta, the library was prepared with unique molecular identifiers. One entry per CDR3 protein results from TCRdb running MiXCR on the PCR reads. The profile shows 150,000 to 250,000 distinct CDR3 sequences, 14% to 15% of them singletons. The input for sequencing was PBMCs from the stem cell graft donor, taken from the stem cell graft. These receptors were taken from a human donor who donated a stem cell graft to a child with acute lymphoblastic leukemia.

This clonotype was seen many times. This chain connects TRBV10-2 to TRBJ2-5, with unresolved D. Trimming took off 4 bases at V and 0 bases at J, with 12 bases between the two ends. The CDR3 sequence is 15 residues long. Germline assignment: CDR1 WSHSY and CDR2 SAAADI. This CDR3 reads CASSVTGPNQETQYF. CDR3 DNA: TGCGCCAGCAGTGTGACCGGCCCCAACCAAGAGACCCAGTACTTC.

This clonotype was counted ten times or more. Here the CDR3 reads CSAPLGTSGSGEQYF. DNA of the CDR3: TGCAGTGCTCCACTTGGGACTAGCGGGAGTGGCGAGCAGTACTTC. V usage is TRBV20-1 and J usage is TRBJ2-7, with 14 bases matching TRBD2. The CDR3 runs 15 residues. Trimming took 5 bases from V and 6 from J; bases not matched to a gene: 9. CDR1 DFQATT and CDR2 SNEGSKA come from the germline V gene (reference sequence).

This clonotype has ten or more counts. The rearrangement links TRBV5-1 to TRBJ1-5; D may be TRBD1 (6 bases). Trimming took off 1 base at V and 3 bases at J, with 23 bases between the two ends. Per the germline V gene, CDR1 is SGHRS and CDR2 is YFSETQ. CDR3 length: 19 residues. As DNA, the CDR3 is TGCGCCAGCAGCTTGTCGGATGTCGGGGGGGACATTGACAATCAGCCCCAGCATTTT. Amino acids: CASSLSDVGGDIDNQPQHF.

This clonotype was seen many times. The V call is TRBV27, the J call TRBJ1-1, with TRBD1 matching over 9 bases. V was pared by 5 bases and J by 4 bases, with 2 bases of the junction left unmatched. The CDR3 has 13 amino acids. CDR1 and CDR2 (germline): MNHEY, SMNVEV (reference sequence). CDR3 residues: CASSHRGPTEAFF. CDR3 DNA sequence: TGTGCCAGCAGTCACAGGGGGCCCACTGAAGCTTTCTTT.

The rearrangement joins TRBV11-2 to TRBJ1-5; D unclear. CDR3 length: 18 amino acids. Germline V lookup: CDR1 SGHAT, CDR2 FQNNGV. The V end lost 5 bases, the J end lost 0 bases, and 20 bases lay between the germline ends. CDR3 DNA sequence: TGTGCCAGCAGCAGTACTACAAGGTCCCAGTATAGCAATCAGCCCCAGCATTTT. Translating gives CASSSTTRSQYSNQPQHF.

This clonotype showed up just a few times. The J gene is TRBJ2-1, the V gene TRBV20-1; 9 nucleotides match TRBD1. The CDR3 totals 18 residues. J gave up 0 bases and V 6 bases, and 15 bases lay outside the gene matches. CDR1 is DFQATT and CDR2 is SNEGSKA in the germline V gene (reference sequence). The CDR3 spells CSAGSGQGEFLSYNEQFF. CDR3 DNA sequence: TGCAGTGCGGGGTCGGGACAGGGCGAGTTTCTCTCCTACAATGAGCAGTTCTTC.

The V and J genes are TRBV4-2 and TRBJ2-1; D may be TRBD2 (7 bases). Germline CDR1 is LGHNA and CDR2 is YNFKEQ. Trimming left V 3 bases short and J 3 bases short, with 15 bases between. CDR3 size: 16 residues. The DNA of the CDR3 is TGTGCCAGCAGCCAGGCGCGGGGGCGCGGCTACAATGAGCAGTTCTTC. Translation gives CASSQARGRGYNEQFF.

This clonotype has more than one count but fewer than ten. The CDR3 DNA sequence: TGTGCCAGCAGCGGACTCGGGGGACGCTGGAACACTGAAGCTTTCTTT. This gives the protein CASSGLGGRWNTEAFF. The V gene is TRBV7-9, the J gene TRBJ1-1; D is possibly TRBD1 (5 bases). Trimming pared 5 bases from V and 1 base from J, leaving 17 bases between. Per the germline V gene, CDR1 is SEHNR and CDR2 is FQNEAQ (reference sequence). The CDR3 loop spans 16 amino acids.

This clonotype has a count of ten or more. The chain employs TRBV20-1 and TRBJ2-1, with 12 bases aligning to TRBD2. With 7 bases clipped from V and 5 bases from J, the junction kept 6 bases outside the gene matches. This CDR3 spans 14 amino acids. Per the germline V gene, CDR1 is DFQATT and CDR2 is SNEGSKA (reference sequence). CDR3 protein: CSGRLAGVDNEQFF. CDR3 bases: TGCAGTGGGAGACTAGCGGGAGTCGACAATGAGCAGTTCTTC.

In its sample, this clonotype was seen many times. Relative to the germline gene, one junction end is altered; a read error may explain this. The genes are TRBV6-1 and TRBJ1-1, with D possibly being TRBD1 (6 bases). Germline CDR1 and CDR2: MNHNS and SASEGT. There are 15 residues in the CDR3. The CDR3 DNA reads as TGTGCCAGCAGAGAGTACACAGGGAGGAACGCTGAAGCTTTCTTT. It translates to CASREYTGRNAEAFF.

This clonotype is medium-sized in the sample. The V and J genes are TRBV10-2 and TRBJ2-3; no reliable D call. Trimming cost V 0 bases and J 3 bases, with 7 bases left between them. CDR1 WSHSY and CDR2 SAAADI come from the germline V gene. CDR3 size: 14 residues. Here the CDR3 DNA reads TGCGCCAGCAGTGAGTCAGCCCGAACAGATACGCAGTATTTT. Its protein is CASSESARTDTQYF.

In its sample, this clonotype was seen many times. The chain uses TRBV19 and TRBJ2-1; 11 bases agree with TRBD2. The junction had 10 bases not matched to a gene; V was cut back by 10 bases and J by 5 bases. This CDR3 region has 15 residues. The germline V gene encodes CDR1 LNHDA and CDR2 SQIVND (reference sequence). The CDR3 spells CATTKTSGINNEQFF. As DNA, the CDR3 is TGTGCCACCACCAAGACTAGCGGGATCAACAATGAGCAGTTCTTC.

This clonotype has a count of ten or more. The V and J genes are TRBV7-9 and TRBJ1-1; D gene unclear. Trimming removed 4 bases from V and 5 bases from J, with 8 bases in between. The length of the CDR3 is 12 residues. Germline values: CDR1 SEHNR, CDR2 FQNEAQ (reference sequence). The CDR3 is CASSSLSTEAFF. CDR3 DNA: TGTGCCAGCAGCTCATTGTCTACTGAAGCTTTCTTT.

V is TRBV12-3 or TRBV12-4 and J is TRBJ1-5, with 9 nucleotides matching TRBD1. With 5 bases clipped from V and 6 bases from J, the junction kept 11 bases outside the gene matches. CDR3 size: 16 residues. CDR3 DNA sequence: TGTGCCAGCAGTCCGTGGGGACAGGGAGCGAGTCAGCCCCAGCATTTT. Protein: CASSPWGQGASQPQHF.

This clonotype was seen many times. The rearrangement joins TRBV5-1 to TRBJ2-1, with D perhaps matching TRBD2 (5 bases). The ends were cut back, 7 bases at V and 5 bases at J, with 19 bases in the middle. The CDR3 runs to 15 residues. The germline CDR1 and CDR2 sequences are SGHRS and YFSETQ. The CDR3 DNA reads TGCGCCAGCTCGGAGAGGGTGACCGAAAACAATGAGCAGTTCTTC. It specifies CASSERVTENNEQFF.

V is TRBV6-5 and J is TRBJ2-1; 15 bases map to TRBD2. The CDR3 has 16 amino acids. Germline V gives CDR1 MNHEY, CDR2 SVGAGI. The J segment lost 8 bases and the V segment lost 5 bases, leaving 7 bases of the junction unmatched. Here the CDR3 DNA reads TGTGCCAGCAGTGGGATAGGACTAGCGGGAGGGCATGAGCAGTTCTTC. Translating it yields CASSGIGLAGGHEQFF.

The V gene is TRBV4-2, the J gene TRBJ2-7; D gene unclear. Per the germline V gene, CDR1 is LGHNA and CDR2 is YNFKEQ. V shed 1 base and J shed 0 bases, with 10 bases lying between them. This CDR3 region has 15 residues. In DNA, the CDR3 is TGTGCCAGCAGCCAAGTCTCTAGAAACTCCTACGAGCAGTACTTC. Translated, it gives CASSQVSRNSYEQYF.

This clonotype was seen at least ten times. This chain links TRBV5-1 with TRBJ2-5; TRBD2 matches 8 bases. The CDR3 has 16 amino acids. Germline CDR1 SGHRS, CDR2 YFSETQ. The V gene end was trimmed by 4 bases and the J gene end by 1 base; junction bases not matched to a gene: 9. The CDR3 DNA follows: TGCGCCAGCAGCCTCGGAGTAGCGGGGAGCCAAGAGACCCAGTACTTC. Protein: CASSLGVAGSQETQYF. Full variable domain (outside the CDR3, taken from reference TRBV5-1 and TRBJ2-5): KAGVTQTPRYLIKTRGQQVTLSCSPISGHRSVSWYQQTPGQGLQFLFEYFSETQRNKGNFPGRFSGRQFSNSRSEMNVSTLELGDSALYLCASSLGVAGSQETQYFGPGTRLLVL.

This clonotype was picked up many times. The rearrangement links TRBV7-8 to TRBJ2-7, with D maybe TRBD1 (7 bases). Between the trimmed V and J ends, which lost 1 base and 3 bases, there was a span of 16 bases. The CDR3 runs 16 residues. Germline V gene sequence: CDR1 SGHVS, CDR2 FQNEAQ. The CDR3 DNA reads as TGTGCCAGCAGCTTAGATGGAGGGGGCCTTATCTACGAGCAGTACTTC. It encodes CASSLDGGGLIYEQYF. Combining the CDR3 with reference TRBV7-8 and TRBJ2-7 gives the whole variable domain GAGVSQSPRYKVAKRGQDVALRCDPISGHVSLFWYQQALGQGPEFLTYFQNEAQLDKSGLPSDRFFAERPEGSVSTLKIQRTQQEDSAVYLCASSLDGGGLIYEQYFGPGTRLTVT.

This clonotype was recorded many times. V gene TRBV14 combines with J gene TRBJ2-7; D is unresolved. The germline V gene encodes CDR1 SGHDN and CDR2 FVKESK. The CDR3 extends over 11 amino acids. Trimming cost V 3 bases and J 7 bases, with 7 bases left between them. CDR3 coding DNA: TGTGCCAGCAGCCAGGGTTTTGAGCAGTACTTC. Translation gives CASSQGFEQYF.